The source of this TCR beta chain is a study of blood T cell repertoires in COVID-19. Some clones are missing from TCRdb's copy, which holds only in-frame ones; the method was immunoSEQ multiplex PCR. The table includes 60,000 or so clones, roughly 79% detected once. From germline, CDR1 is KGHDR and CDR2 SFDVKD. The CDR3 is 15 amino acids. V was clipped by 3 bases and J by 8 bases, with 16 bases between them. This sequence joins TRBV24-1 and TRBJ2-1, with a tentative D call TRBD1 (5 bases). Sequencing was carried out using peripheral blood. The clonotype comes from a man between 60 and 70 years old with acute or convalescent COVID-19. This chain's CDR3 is CATSDALGRVDEQFF. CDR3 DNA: TGTGCCACCAGTGATGCTCTGGGCAGGGTCGATGAGCAGTTCTTC.